Each of the 25 T cell receptor beta chains below was sequenced from the same sample in a study of T cell responses to AZD1222 COVID-19 vaccine. TCRdb keeps only in-frame clones here, not all; method: immunoSEQ multiplex PCR. The sample yields roughly 89,000 clones, approximately 87% seen once. This specimen consisted of peripheral blood, obtained on day 0 of MenACWY control vaccination. The receptors derive from an adult in good health.

J is TRBJ2-2 and V is TRBV29-1, with 12 bases identical to TRBD2. The CDR3 spans 15 residues. Germline V CDR1 and CDR2: SQVTM, ANQGSEA. The ends lost 5 bases at V and 7 bases at J; junction bases unmatched: 8. CDR3 nucleotides: TGCAGCGTTCTAGAGACTAGCGGGAGAATCGGGGAGCTGTTTTTT. It encodes CSVLETSGRIGELFF.

V gene TRBV12-2 combines with J gene TRBJ2-2; the DNA was not used to check the table's D call, TRBD1. TRBV12-2 is recorded as a pseudogene. The CDR3 is made up of 18 amino acids. CDR3 sequence (DNA): TGTGCAAGTCGCCCTGCCCCATGGACAGGGAGGAACACCGGGGAGCTGTTTTTT. Protein: CASRPAPWTGRNTGELFF.

The chain is built from TRBV15 and TRBJ2-7, with no clear D. The CDR3 runs to 12 residues. The germline gives CDR1 LNHNV, CDR2 YYDKDF (reference sequence). Deletions cut 3 bases from V and 7 bases from J, with 10 bases between. The CDR3 coding sequence is TGTGCCACCAGCAGGCCTACGCAGGAGCAGTACTTC. Translating gives CATSRPTQEQYF.

This clone was observed once. J is TRBJ2-1 and V is TRBV5-1; 8 bases are shared with TRBD2. Germline assignment: CDR1 SGHRS and CDR2 YFSETQ. This CDR3 comprises 15 residues. V shed 3 bases and J 9 bases; nucleotides not matched to a gene: 11. CDR3 protein: CASSSISGSAGEQFF. The CDR3, as DNA: TGCGCCAGCAGCTCAATAAGCGGGAGCGCAGGTGAGCAGTTCTTC.

The chain carries TRBV5-8 and TRBJ1-5; no definite D call. V lost 7 bases and J lost 2, with 19 bases in between. This CDR3 is built from 16 residues. Per the germline V gene, CDR1 is SGHTS and CDR2 is YDEGEE. The DNA of the CDR3 is TGTGCCAGCGTCCCCCGTATGGGTACGGGCAATCAGCCCCAGCATTTT. This sequence encodes CASVPRMGTGNQPQHF.

The chain recombines TRBV4-3 with TRBJ2-7; 8 positions match TRBD1. Per the germline V gene, CDR1 is LGHNA and CDR2 is YSLEER. Trimming cost V 2 bases and J 1 base; bases outside gene matches: 4. The CDR3 contains 15 residues. CDR3 DNA sequence: TGCGCCAGCAGCCAATCATGGGACAGGTCCTACGAGCAGTACTTC. Translated, it gives CASSQSWDRSYEQYF.

This chain uses TRBV28 with TRBJ2-5, with a weak D call TRBD2 (7 bases). The CDR3 consists of 16 residues. Germline values: CDR1 MDHEN, CDR2 SYDVKM. The V gene lost 3 bases and the J gene lost 5 bases, with 19 bases spanning the gap. DNA of the CDR3: TGTGCCAGCAGTTTTTTAGGGGGGGCGGACGTTGAGACCCAGTACTTC. Translation: CASSFLGGADVETQYF. Combining the CDR3 with reference TRBV28 and TRBJ2-5 gives the whole variable domain DVKVTQSSRYLVKRTGEKVFLECVQDMDHENMFWYRQDPGLGLRLIYFSYDVKMKEKGDIPEGYSVSREKKERFSLILESASTNQTSMYLCASSFLGGADVETQYFGPGTRLLVL.

The CDR3 DNA reads as TGTGCCAGCAGCTATCAGGGATTCTCTGGAAACACCATATATTTT. It translates to CASSYQGFSGNTIYF. The chain combines TRBV7-8 with TRBJ1-3; weak D call: TRBD1 (5 bases). Germline CDR1 and CDR2: SGHVS and FQNEAQ. The CDR3 covers 15 residues. V was cut by 4 bases and J by 0 bases, with 10 bases left in between.

The rearrangement uses TRBV19 and TRBJ2-4; D assignment may be TRBD1 or TRBD2 (5 bases each). Germline values: CDR1 LNHDA, CDR2 SQIVND (reference sequence). V was shortened by 0 bases and J by 7 bases, with 10 bases between the two germline ends. The CDR3 spans 14 residues. The CDR3 is CASSIDGWGNIQYF. DNA for the CDR3: TGTGCCAGTAGTATAGATGGGTGGGGGAACATTCAGTACTTC.

This sequence joins TRBV7-2 and TRBJ1-2, with D perhaps TRBD1 (5 bases). Germline CDR1 and CDR2: SGHTA and FQGNSA. CDR3 size: 16 residues. Trimming pared 3 bases from V and 2 bases from J, leaving 16 bases between. Here the CDR3 reads CASSFTDAGRNYGYTF. In nucleotides, the CDR3 is TGTGCCAGCAGCTTTACGGACGCGGGACGGAACTATGGCTACACCTTC.

V gene TRBV30 combines with J gene TRBJ2-2; 7 nucleotides match TRBD1. Trimming took 5 bases from V and 0 from J; bases not matched to a gene: 3. The CDR3 has 14 residues. Germline values: CDR1 GTSNPN, CDR2 SVGIG (reference sequence). The CDR3 is CAWGDSPNTGELFF. The CDR3 DNA follows: TGTGCCTGGGGGGACAGCCCGAACACCGGGGAGCTGTTTTTT.

The chain uses TRBV7-7 and TRBJ2-2; perhaps D is TRBD1 or TRBD2 (5 bases each). This CDR3 is 16 amino acids long. Germline V gene sequence: CDR1 SSHAT, CDR2 FNYEAQ (reference sequence). The V and J ends lost 1 base and 4 bases respectively, with 13 bases between them. The CDR3, as DNA: TGTGCCAGCAGCTTAGGTGGGGGATTTGCCACCGGGGAGCTGTTTTTT. As protein: CASSLGGGFATGELFF.

The rearrangement uses TRBV11-2 and TRBJ2-5, with D tentatively TRBD1 (6 bases). The V end lost 4 bases, the J end lost 0 bases, and 12 bases lay between the germline ends. The germline gives CDR1 SGHAT, CDR2 FQNNGV. This CDR3 is built from 15 residues. CDR3 sequence (DNA): TGTGCCAGCAGCTCCCAGAGGGGGAACCAAGAGACCCAGTACTTC. This codes for CASSSQRGNQETQYF. Full variable domain (rest looked up from reference TRBV11-2 and TRBJ2-5): EAGVAQSPRYKIIEKRQSVAFWCNPISGHATLYWYQQILGQGPKLLIQFQNNGVVDDSQLPKDRFSAERLKGVDSTLKIQPAKLEDSAVYLCASSSQRGNQETQYFGPGTRLLVL.

The chain uses TRBV28 and TRBJ2-7; TRBD2 matches 8 bases. Looked up from germline, CDR1 is MDHEN and CDR2 is SYDVKM. V lost 5 bases and J lost 6; bases outside the gene matches: 12. This CDR3 has 15 amino acids. In DNA form, the CDR3 reads TGTGCCAGCAGTCAAGGTGCTAGCGGGCCCCGCGAGCAGTACTTC. It encodes CASSQGASGPREQYF.

The chain links TRBV28 to TRBJ1-2, with a weak D call TRBD1 (5 bases). This CDR3 has 13 residues. Trimming removed 3 bases at V and 7 bases at J, with 12 bases between. CDR1 and CDR2 (germline): MDHEN, SYDVKM. The CDR3 DNA reads TGTGCCAGCAGTTTTCTAGGGGTGGGTGGCTACACCTTC. As protein: CASSFLGVGGYTF.

The CDR3 is CASSEGLGTTTNTGELFF. CDR3 in DNA: TGTGCCAGCAGTGAGGGACTGGGGACTACGACCAACACCGGGGAGCTGTTTTTT. This sequence joins TRBV25-1 and TRBJ2-2; TRBD2 agrees at 7 bases. V was clipped by 3 bases and J by 2 bases; unmatched bases: 12. CDR1 and CDR2 from the germline V gene are MGHDK and SYGVNS. The CDR3 contains 18 residues.

This chain connects TRBV18 to TRBJ1-2; TRBD1 is a possible D gene (5 bases). Germline loops: CDR1 KGHSH, CDR2 LQKENI. V shed 0 bases and J shed 4 bases, with 9 bases lying between them. This CDR3 contains 14 residues. In DNA, the CDR3 is TGTGCCAGCTCACCACCGGGACGGAGCTATGGCTACACCTTC. Translation gives CASSPPGRSYGYTF.

V usage is TRBV18 and J usage is TRBJ2-2; D not resolved. Germline assignment: CDR1 KGHSH and CDR2 LQKENI. The CDR3 covers 14 residues. Trimming left V 3 bases short and J 6 bases short, with 11 bases between. CDR3 nucleotide sequence: TGTGCCAGCTCACCGATGGGGATCCCCGGGGAGCTGTTTTTT. The encoded protein is CASSPMGIPGELFF.

The rearrangement uses TRBV5-5 and TRBJ1-1, with D tentatively TRBD1 (6 bases). Trimming removed 3 bases at V and 6 bases at J, with 12 bases between. The CDR3 has 13 amino acids. Germline CDR1 and CDR2: SGHKS and YYEKEE (reference sequence). The CDR3 nucleotides are TGTGCCAGCAGCTGGTACAGGGAGGCTGAAGCTTTCTTT. Its translation is CASSWYREAEAFF. The whole variable domain, filled in from reference TRBV5-5 and TRBJ1-1, reads DAGVTQSPTHLIKTRGQQVTLRCSPISGHKSVSWYQQVLGQGPQFIFQYYEKEERGRGNFPDRFSARQFPNYSSELNVNALLLGDSALYLCASSWYREAEAFFGQGTRLTVV.

The chain carries TRBV6-2 or TRBV6-3 and TRBJ1-2; the D is unclear. The germline V gene has CDR1 MNHEY and CDR2 SVGEGT. The CDR3 sequence is 11 residues long. With 6 bases removed from V and 14 bases from J, the gap between germline ends came to 16 bases. The DNA for the CDR3 is TGTGCCAGCAGCCCCGGATCGAAATGGACCTTC. Its translation is CASSPGSKWTF.

The chain is built from TRBV24-1 and TRBJ1-5; 11 nucleotides align to TRBD1. Losses at the gene ends were 7 bases for V and 6 bases for J; bases not matched to a gene: 7. Germline V gives CDR1 KGHDR, CDR2 SFDVKD. CDR3 length equals 15 residues. The DNA for the CDR3 is TGTGCCACCAGAGGGGGACAGGGGGATCGTCAGCCCCAGCATTTT. Translated, it gives CATRGGQGDRQPQHF.

The rearrangement uses TRBV29-1 and TRBJ2-6; D is uncertain. The germline V gene has CDR1 SQVTM and CDR2 ANQGSEA. The CDR3 loop spans 14 amino acids. Trimming pared 6 bases from V and 1 base from J, leaving 10 bases between. The DNA of the CDR3 is TGCAGCGTGCCGACGGTTTCTGGGGCCAACGTCCTGACTTTC. Amino acids: CSVPTVSGANVLTF.

The gene calls are TRBV15 and TRBJ2-1, with TRBD2 matching 12 bases. This CDR3 contains 16 residues. The trim removed 4 bases at V and 9 bases at J, leaving 10 bases unmatched. The V gene's germline CDR1 is LNHNV and CDR2 YYDKDF (reference sequence). The CDR3 sequence: CATSIPSGRAFGEQFF. DNA of the CDR3: TGTGCCACCAGCATCCCTAGCGGGAGGGCCTTTGGTGAGCAGTTCTTC.

The chain links TRBV7-2 to TRBJ2-5; D perhaps matches TRBD2 (5 bases). Trimming cost V 5 bases and J 5 bases, with 9 bases left between them. This CDR3 spans 12 amino acids. CDR1 and CDR2 (germline): SGHTA, FQGNSA. CDR3 nucleotide sequence: TGTGCCAGCAGCGAGGGTTTGGAGACCCAGTACTTC. Encoded protein: CASSEGLETQYF. The whole variable domain, remainder taken from reference TRBV7-2 and TRBJ2-5, is GAGVSQSPSNKVTEKGKDVELRCDPISGHTALYWYRQSLGQGLEFLIYFQGNSAPDKSGLPSDRFSAERTGGSVSTLTIQRTQQEDSAVYLCASSEGLETQYFGPGTRLLVL.

This clone was counted between two and nine times. This chain uses TRBV28 with TRBJ2-7; 8 nucleotides agree with TRBD2. Germline trimming cut 6 bases from V and 1 base from J; bases unmatched to any gene: 17. The CDR3 contains 18 residues. The germline V gene encodes CDR1 MDHEN and CDR2 SYDVKM. CDR3 region: CASRTGKGLDYLSYEQYF. DNA of the CDR3: TGTGCCAGCAGGACAGGAAAGGGACTAGACTACCTATCCTACGAGCAGTACTTC.